These T cell receptor beta chains were read from a single sample in a study of cytomegalovirus exposure and HLA in healthy donors. Clones were read by immunoSEQ multiplex PCR, and TCRdb kept only the in-frame ones, dropping some. The sample has 80,000 to 100,000 clones; around 90% are singletons. What was sequenced was PBMCs. The origin of the receptors is a man aged 25-45 years in good health and CMV-seronegative. Each CDR3 is given with its conserved first and last residue. The order of the fields is CDR3 protein, V gene, D gene. D genes are given only for firm matches.

CASSLGGDTEAFF | TRBV11-2 | .
CASRSGTGGNGRPQHF | TRBV28 | TRBD1
CASRTGFEEQYF | TRBV5-1 | .
CASRKDRAHGNTIYF | TRBV19 | TRBD1
CASPPASGGWFGNQPQHF | TRBV19 | .
CASSLYGGESYNEQFF | TRBV7-9 | TRBD2
CASMKAAGGTGELFF | TRBV7-8 | .
CASSLSLAGGRGSSYNEQFF | TRBV5-1 | TRBD2
CAISARAEYEQYF | TRBV10-3 | .
CASSLAGDYGYTF | TRBV11-2 | .
CASSRGRDRTYEQYF | TRBV7-9 | TRBD1
CASSKAQGVGSYNEQFF | TRBV11-3 | TRBD1
CASSLRTRGTGELFF | TRBV5-4 | .
CASTPWLKGENYGYTF | TRBV19 | .
CASSLQQGSTHTGELFF | TRBV5-1 | .
CASSLGTSSFYEQYF | TRBV5-1 | TRBD2
CASSPSGGHNEQFF | TRBV18 | TRBD2
CASKQDRNSPLHF | TRBV5-1 | .
CASSPLSIFSGANVLTF | TRBV4-2 | .
CASSGQRNTEAFF | TRBV5-1 | .
CASSPRENYGYTF | TRBV7-8 | .
CASSLKGTGVPYEQYF | TRBV6-6 | TRBD1
CASGRGRDSPLHF | TRBV5-8 | .
CASSESFLVGEKLFF | TRBV10-2 | .
CASSLKDRSRDTQYF | TRBV27 | .
CASSPELVDEQFF | TRBV5-4 | .
CASSLGFHRTGGHYEQYF | TRBV7-8 | TRBD1
CASSLTGGDHNEQFF | TRBV5-6 | TRBD1
CASSFGTSGRDEQFF | TRBV7-3 | TRBD2
CASSHFPPFMTGVNQPQHF | TRBV6-4 | TRBD1
CATSASRDRASGELFF | TRBV15 | TRBD1
CASSSLGGPYSNQPQHF | TRBV5-1 | .
CASTTSGLQPQHF | TRBV19 | .
CATKDRGNEQYF | TRBV4-1 | TRBD1
CATSRTPNTEAFF | TRBV15 | .
CASSEGFITGELFF | TRBV5-1 | .
CASSLKRTGDEQFF | TRBV7-3 | TRBD1
CSARAQETQYF | TRBV20-1 | .
CASTQGLNTEAFF | TRBV6-6 | .
CASSASGQTNEKLFF | TRBV9 | .
CASRLSGGEQFF | TRBV27 | .
CASSLGPAGGFGYEQYF | TRBV4-1 | TRBD2
CASTPRGGAYGYTF | TRBV6-4 | .
CASSYVRGFDYGYTF | TRBV5-6 | .
CASSRIYKSETQYF | TRBV14 | .
CASSLENSGTSGNSSYNEQFF | TRBV7-3 | TRBD2
CASSVLSGRGETQYF | TRBV6-5 | TRBD2
CASSPAGSGRTRRADTQYF | TRBV9 | TRBD2
CASSYGTSGTYEQYF | TRBV7-9 | TRBD2
CASSTGTGNTGELFF | TRBV6-1 | TRBD1
CASNLAGENEQFF | TRBV6-5 | TRBD2
CASSIRGSLTGELFF | TRBV19 | .
CASSARFPEARNYHYEQYF | TRBV21-1 | .